Listed here is a single T cell receptor beta chain. This sample is drawn from a study of blood T cell repertoires in COVID-19. Measured with immunoSEQ multiplex PCR; TCRdb has only the in-frame clones, and not every one. The sample lists just over 95,000 clones; 90% were seen once. The origin of this receptor is a man between 60 and 75 years old with acute or convalescent COVID-19. The sample was peripheral blood.

The CDR3 sequence is CASSPAGTGNTEAFF. CDR3 in DNA: TGTGCCAGCAGCCCGGCCGGGACAGGGAACACTGAAGCTTTCTTT. V is TRBV7-9 and J is TRBJ1-1, with TRBD1 identical over 8 bases. The CDR3 has 15 residues. J was trimmed by 1 base and V by 5 bases; bases with no gene match: 6. Germline V CDR1 and CDR2: SEHNR, FQNEAQ (reference sequence).